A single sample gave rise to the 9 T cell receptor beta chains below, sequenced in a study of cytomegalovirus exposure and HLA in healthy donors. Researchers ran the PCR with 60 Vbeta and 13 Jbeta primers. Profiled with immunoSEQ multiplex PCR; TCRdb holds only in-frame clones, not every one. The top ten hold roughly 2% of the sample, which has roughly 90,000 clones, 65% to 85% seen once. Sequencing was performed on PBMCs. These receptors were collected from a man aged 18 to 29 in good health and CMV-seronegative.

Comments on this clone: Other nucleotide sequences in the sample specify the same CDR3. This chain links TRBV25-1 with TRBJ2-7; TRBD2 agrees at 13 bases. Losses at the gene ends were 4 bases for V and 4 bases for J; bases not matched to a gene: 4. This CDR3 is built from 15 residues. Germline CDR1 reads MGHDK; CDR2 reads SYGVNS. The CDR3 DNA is TGTGCCAGCAGTGGTGGGACTAGCGGGGTGTACGAGCAGTACTTC. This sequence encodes CASSGGTSGVYEQYF.

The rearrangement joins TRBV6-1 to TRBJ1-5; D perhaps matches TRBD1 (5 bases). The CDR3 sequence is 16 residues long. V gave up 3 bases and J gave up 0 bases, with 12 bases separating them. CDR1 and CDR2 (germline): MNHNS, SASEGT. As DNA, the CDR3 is TGTGCCAGCAGTGAGCCTGCGGGGCATAGCAATCAGCCCCAGCATTTT. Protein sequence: CASSEPAGHSNQPQHF.

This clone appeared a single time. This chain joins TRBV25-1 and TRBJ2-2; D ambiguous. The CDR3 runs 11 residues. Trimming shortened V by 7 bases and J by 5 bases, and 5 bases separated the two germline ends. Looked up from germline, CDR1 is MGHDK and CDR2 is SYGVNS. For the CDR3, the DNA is TGTGCCAGCACCAAAACCGGGGAGCTGTTTTTT. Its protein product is CASTKTGELFF.

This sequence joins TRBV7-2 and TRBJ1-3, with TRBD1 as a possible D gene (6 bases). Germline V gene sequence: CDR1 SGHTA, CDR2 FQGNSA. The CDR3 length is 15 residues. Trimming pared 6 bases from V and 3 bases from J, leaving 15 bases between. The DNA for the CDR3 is TGTGCCAGCAGTCCGGGGGGGGCGCGTGGAAACACCATATATTTT. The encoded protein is CASSPGGARGNTIYF.

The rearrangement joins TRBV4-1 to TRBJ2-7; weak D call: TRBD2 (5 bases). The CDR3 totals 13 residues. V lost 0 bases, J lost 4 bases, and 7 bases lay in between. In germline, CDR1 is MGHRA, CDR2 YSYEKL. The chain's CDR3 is CASSQDLAYEQYF. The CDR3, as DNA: TGCGCCAGCAGCCAAGATTTAGCGTACGAGCAGTACTTC.

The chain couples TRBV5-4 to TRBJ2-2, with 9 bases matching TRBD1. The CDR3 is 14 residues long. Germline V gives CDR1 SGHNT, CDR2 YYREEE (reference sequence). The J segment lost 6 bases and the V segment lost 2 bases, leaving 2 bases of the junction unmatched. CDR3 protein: CASSLQGAPGELFF. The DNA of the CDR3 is TGTGCCAGCAGCTTACAGGGGGCCCCCGGGGAGCTGTTTTTT.

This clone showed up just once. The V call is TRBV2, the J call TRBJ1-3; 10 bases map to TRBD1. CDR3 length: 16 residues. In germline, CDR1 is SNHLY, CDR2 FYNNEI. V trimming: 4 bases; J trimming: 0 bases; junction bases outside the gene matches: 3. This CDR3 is CASSVGQGFSGNTIYF. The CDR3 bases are TGTGCCAGCAGTGTGGGACAGGGGTTCTCTGGAAACACCATATATTTT.

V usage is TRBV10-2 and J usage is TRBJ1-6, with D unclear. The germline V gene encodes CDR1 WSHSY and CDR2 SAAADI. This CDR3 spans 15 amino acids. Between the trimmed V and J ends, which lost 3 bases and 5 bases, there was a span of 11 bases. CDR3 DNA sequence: TGCGCCAGCAGTGATTTACGAGGCAATAATTCACCCCTCCACTTT. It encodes CASSDLRGNNSPLHF.

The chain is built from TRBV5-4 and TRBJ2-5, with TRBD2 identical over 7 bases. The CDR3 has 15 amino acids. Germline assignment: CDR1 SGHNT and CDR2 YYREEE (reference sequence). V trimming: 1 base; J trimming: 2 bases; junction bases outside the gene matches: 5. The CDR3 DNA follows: TGTGCCAGCAGCTTGTGGGGGGGTGGGCAAGAGACCCAGTACTTC. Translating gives CASSLWGGGQETQYF.